A selection of T cell receptor beta chains follows, all from one sample in a study of memory CD4+ T cells and cytomegalovirus serostatus. The assay was immunoSEQ multiplex PCR, and TCRdb's table has in-frame clones only and misses some. Of roughly 67,000 clones in the sample, 60% to 85% are singletons; the top ten hold around 5%. The sequenced material came from memory CD4+ T cells from blood. These receptors were taken from an adult in good health and CMV-seropositive. The CDR3 runs from the conserved cysteine through the conserved F or W. Fields, in order: V gene, D gene, J gene, CDR3 length, clone size, CDR3 DNA, CDR3 protein. A D gene is named only where the DNA matches it firmly. Clone size appears in some rows only: once, few, many, or a class for an expanded clone.

>TRBV7-9|TRBD1|TRBJ2-5|14|-
TGTGCCAGCAGCCGTGACAGGGGATTGGAGACCCAGTACTTC
CASSRDRGLETQYF
>TRBV28|-|TRBJ1-2|16|-
TGTGCCAGCAGTTTATTACGGCAGGGCATTAACTATGGCTACACCTTC
CASSLLRQGINYGYTF
>TRBV19|TRBD1|TRBJ2-3|14|-
TGTGCCAGCTCGAGGACAGGGGGCGCTGATACGCAGTATTTT
CASSRTGGADTQYF
>TRBV30|TRBD1|TRBJ1-1|14|few
TGTGCCTGGAGTGGGGACAGAGGGAACACTGAAGCTTTCTTT
CAWSGDRGNTEAFF
>TRBV28|TRBD1|TRBJ2-3|16|once
TGTGCCAGCAGTCCCCGGACAGGGGGTGGAGCAGATACGCAGTATTTT
CASSPRTGGGADTQYF
>TRBV7-9|-|TRBJ1-2|13|few
TGTGCCAGCAGCCATACAGGGCCCTATGGCTACACCTTC
CASSHTGPYGYTF
>TRBV2|TRBD2|TRBJ2-7|17|-
TGTGCCAGCAGTTCAGTCCCGACTAGCGGGATGTTTGTCGAGCAGTACTTC
CASSSVPTSGMFVEQYF
>TRBV29-1|TRBD1|TRBJ2-3|13|few
TGCAGCGTGGGACAGGGGCAAACAGATACGCAGTATTTT
CSVGQGQTDTQYF
>TRBV5-4|-|TRBJ1-6|14|-
TGTGCCAGCAGCCGCGGGGGAGAGGCTTCACCCCTCCACTTT
CASSRGGEASPLHF
>TRBV11-3|-|TRBJ2-5|14|-
TGTGCCAGCAGCCTTTCGGGACAACAAGAGACCCAGTACTTC
CASSLSGQQETQYF
>TRBV7-6|TRBD1|TRBJ1-2|13|-
TGTGCCAGCAGCACGGACAGGGGCAGAGGCTACACCTTC
CASSTDRGRGYTF
>TRBV21-1|-|TRBJ2-7|13|-
TGTGCCAGCAGCCTGACAGCTACCTACGAGCAGTACTTC
CASSLTATYEQYF
>TRBV7-2|-|TRBJ2-5|13|-
TGTGCCAGCAGCTTAGAGAGGGGAGAGACCCAGTACTTC
CASSLERGETQYF
>TRBV10-3|TRBD1|TRBJ2-1|15|few
TGTGCCATCAGCGACAACAGGGGTACCGACAATGAGCAGTTCTTC
CAISDNRGTDNEQFF
>TRBV28|TRBD2|TRBJ2-1|18|-
TGTGCCAGCAGTTCCTTTAGCGGGTCTCAGGGAGGCTACAATGAGCAGTTCTTC
CASSSFSGSQGGYNEQFF
>TRBV19|-|TRBJ2-7|14|-
TGTGCCAGTAGCCCACAACTATTCTCCTACGAGCAGTACTTC
CASSPQLFSYEQYF
>TRBV13|-|TRBJ1-4|13|few
TGTGCCAGCAGTCAAGGGGTGGAAGGAAAACTGTTTTTT
CASSQGVEGKLFF
>TRBV4-1|TRBD2|TRBJ2-3|16|-
TGCGCCAGCAGCCACAAAGCGGGAGCGAGGCCAGATACGCAGTATTTT
CASSHKAGARPDTQYF